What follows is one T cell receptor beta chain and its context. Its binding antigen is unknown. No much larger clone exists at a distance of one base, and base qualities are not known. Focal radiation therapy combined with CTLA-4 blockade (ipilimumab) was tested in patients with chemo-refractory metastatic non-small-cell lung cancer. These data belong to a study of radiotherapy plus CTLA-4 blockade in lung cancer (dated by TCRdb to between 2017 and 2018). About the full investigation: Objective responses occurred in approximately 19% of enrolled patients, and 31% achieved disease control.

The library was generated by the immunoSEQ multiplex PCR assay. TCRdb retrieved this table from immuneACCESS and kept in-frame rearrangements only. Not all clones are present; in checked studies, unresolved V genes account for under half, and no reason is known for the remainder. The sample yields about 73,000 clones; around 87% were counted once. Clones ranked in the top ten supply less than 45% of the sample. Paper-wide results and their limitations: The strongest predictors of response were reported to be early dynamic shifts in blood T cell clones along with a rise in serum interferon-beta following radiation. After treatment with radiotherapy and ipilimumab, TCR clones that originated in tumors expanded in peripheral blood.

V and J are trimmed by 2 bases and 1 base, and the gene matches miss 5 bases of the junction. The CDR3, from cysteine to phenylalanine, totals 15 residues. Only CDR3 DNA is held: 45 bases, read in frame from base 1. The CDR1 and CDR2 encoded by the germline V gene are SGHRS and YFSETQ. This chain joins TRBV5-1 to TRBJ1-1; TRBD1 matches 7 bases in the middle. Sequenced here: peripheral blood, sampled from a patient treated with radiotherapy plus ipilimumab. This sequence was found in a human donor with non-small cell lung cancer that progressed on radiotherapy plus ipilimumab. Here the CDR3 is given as CASSFGTGANTEAFF. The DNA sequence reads TGCGCCAGCAGCTTTGGAACAGGGGCGAACACTGAAGCTTTCTTT. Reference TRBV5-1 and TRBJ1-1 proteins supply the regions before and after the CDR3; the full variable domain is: KAGVTQTPRYLIKTRGQQVTLSCSPISGHRSVSWYQQTPGQGLQFLFEYFSETQRNKGNFPGRFSGRQFSNSRSEMNVSTLELGDSALYLCASSFGTGANTEAFFGQGTRLTVV.